The source of this TCR beta chain is a study of T cells in Graves' hyperthyroidism and ophthalmopathy. About the research overall: Peripheral blood was secured at the point of initial diagnosis, before any treatment. Overall study findings and caveats: A 13 V-J signature model discriminated ophthalmopathy versus stable hyperthyroidism. Ophthalmopathy onset followed model prediction by a median about six months. Within blood appeared most thyroid clonotypes that had expanded above 0.001.

In germline, CDR1 is SGDLS, CDR2 YYNGEE. The ends were cut back, 0 bases at V and 8 bases at J, with 23 bases in the middle. The CDR3 consists of 17 residues. This clonotype was observed a single time. Its target is not known. Amplification targeted TCR beta CDR3 regions from RNA transcripts. A set of HTBI primers served as the primers for a first-round RT-PCR of the TCR CDR3. TCRdb re-called the multiplex PCR reads with MiXCR, one entry per CDR3 protein. The repertoire holds about 400,000 distinct CDR3 sequences, with roughly 25% as singletons. The sequence derives from a man aged 45-65 years with Graves' hyperthyroidism. Material: blood. The chain uses TRBV9 and TRBJ1-2; D is uncertain. The CDR3 sequence is CASSVESRVDPARGYTF. The CDR3 bases are TGTGCCAGCAGCGTAGAATCAAGGGTCGACCCCGCTCGAGGCTACACCTTC.